This is a list of T cell receptor beta chains from one sample in a study of cytomegalovirus exposure and HLA in healthy donors. Some clones are missing from TCRdb's copy, which holds only in-frame ones; the method was immunoSEQ multiplex PCR. This table holds about 150,000 clones, 70% to 85% found once. Specimen: PBMCs. These TCRs come from a man aged 50 to 60 in good health and CMV-seropositive. CDR3s include the opening cysteine and the closing phenylalanine or tryptophan. The order of the fields is CDR3 DNA, CDR3 protein, V gene, clone size, J gene, D gene. The D gene is left open where the match is weak. Expanded clones get a size class; other rows say once, few or many, or leave the size out.

CDR3nt: TGTGCCAGCAGCGCCCGTCCCGGGACAGGGATATCCTCTGGAAACACCATATATTTT
CDR3aa: CASSARPGTGISSGNTIYF
v_gene: TRBV9
abundance: .
j_gene: TRBJ1-3
d_gene: TRBD1

CDR3nt: TGTGCCAGCTCACCACCGGGGACAGCGAGCTCCTACAATGAGCAGTTCTTC
CDR3aa: CASSPPGTASSYNEQFF
v_gene: TRBV18
abundance: few
j_gene: TRBJ2-1
d_gene: TRBD1

CDR3nt: TGTGCCAGTTACTACAATGAGCAGTTCTTC
CDR3aa: CASYYNEQFF
v_gene: TRBV6-6
abundance: .
j_gene: TRBJ2-1
d_gene: .

CDR3nt: TGTGCCAGCAGCGTAGGAAGAGCGGGGGGGCATGGGGAGCTGTTTTTT
CDR3aa: CASSVGRAGGHGELFF
v_gene: TRBV9
abundance: once
j_gene: TRBJ2-2
d_gene: TRBD2

CDR3nt: TGCGCCAGCAGCTGGGCGGGCGGGAGCACAGATACGCAGTATTTT
CDR3aa: CASSWAGGSTDTQYF
v_gene: TRBV5-1
abundance: once
j_gene: TRBJ2-3
d_gene: .

CDR3nt: TGTGCCAGCAGTCCCGACAGATCCCTCTCCTACGAGCAGTACTTC
CDR3aa: CASSPDRSLSYEQYF
v_gene: TRBV27
abundance: few
j_gene: TRBJ2-7
d_gene: .

CDR3nt: TGTGCCAGCAGCTTAGGCTATGGCGGGGGCCTTCGCACAGATACGCAGTATTTT
CDR3aa: CASSLGYGGGLRTDTQYF
v_gene: TRBV13
abundance: .
j_gene: TRBJ2-3
d_gene: .

CDR3nt: TGTGCCATACGGCAGCGGCAACTCTCCAATGAGCAGTTCTTC
CDR3aa: CAIRQRQLSNEQFF
v_gene: TRBV28
abundance: .
j_gene: TRBJ2-1
d_gene: .

CDR3nt: TGTGCCAGCAGTGAAAGGAGTTACAATGAGCAGTTCTTC
CDR3aa: CASSERSYNEQFF
v_gene: TRBV25-1
abundance: once
j_gene: TRBJ2-1
d_gene: .

CDR3nt: TGTGCCAGCAGGTTGGAGGGGCGAACCGGGGAGCTGTTTTTT
CDR3aa: CASRLEGRTGELFF
v_gene: TRBV9
abundance: .
j_gene: TRBJ2-2
d_gene: .

CDR3nt: TGCGCCAGCAGCTTGCTAGCGGGGGGAGGCACCGGGGAGCTGTTTTTT
CDR3aa: CASSLLAGGGTGELFF
v_gene: TRBV4-1
abundance: .
j_gene: TRBJ2-2
d_gene: TRBD2

CDR3nt: TGTGCCAGCAGCTCTAACCCAACAGGAAACTATGGCTACACCTTC
CDR3aa: CASSSNPTGNYGYTF
v_gene: TRBV7-8
abundance: .
j_gene: TRBJ1-2
d_gene: .